The table lists the clone carrying this T cell receptor (beta chain) with a few counts. The record originates from a study of T cells after yellow fever vaccination. For the study at large: It was SMART-Seq v4 Ultra Low Input that prepared the fractions with low cell numbers. General observations from the study: FACS-sorted repertoires could contain abundant clonotypes contaminating from the bulk population.

They built TCR cDNA with 5'RACE template switching, a step that put in a universal primer site and UMIs. TCRdb ran MiXCR on the 5' RACE reads and lists one entry per CDR3 protein. The data show roughly 100,000 distinct CDR3 sequences, about 8.4% seen once. V was pared by 6 bases and J by 4 bases, with 6 bases of the junction left unmatched. The CDR3 length is 15 residues. The germline V gene encodes CDR1 LNHDA and CDR2 SQIVND (reference sequence). This sample comprised CD8+ T cells not binding an NS4B(214-222) dextramer, sorted from PBMCs, obtained less than 16 days after the first yellow fever vaccination. This clonotype originated in a young man who received the YFV17D yellow fever vaccine. V gene TRBV19 combines with J gene TRBJ2-7; TRBD2 matches at 13 bases. CDR3 in amino acids: CASSPGTSGVYEQYF. The CDR3 DNA sequence: TGTGCCAGTAGCCCCGGGACTAGCGGGGTGTACGAGCAGTACTTC.